This T cell receptor (beta chain) appears in the sequencing data of a study of lymphopenia after photon versus proton radiotherapy. Repertoires were generated with immunoSEQ multiplex PCR, while TCRdb's copy carries only in-frame clones and drops some. The sample holds about 16,000 clones, about nine tenths seen once. The CDR3 consists of 11 residues. Germline loops: CDR1 SGHKS, CDR2 YYEKEE (reference sequence). The ends were cut back, 5 bases at V and 5 bases at J, with 7 bases in the middle. Sequenced material: peripheral blood, taken from a patient treated with proton-based radiotherapy. This clonotype was sampled from a man aged 65 to 85 with pancreatic cancer. The chain combines TRBV5-5 with TRBJ1-1; D gene ambiguous. CDR3 in DNA: TGTGCCAGCAGAACGACGACTGAAGCTTTCTTT. This sequence encodes CASRTTTEAFF.